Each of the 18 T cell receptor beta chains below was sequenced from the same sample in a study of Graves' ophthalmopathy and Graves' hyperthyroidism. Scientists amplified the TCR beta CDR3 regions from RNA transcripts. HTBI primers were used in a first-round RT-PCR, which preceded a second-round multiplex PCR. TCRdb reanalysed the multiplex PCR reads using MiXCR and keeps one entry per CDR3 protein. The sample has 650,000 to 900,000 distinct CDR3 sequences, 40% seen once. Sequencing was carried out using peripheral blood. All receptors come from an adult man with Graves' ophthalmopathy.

CDR3 sequence (DNA): TGTGCCAGCAGTTTGTTCTTACCTCCCTACGAGCAGTACTTC. It is translated as CASSLFLPPYEQYF. The V call is TRBV6-5, the J call TRBJ2-7; D not certain. The CDR3 is 14 amino acids. V shed 4 bases and J shed 2 bases, with 12 bases lying between them. From germline, CDR1 is MNHEY and CDR2 SVGAGI.

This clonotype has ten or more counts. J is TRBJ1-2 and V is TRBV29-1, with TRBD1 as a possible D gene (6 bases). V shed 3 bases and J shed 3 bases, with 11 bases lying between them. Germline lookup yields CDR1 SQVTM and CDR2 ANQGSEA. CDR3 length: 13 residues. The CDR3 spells CSVEVRGDYGYTF. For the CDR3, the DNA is TGCAGCGTTGAGGTCAGGGGCGACTATGGCTACACCTTC.

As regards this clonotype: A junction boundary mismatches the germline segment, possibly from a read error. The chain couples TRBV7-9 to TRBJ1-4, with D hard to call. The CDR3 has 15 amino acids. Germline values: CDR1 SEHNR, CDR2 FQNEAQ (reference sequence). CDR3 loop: CASSQDWPTGEKLFF. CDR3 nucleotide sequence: TGCGCCAGCAGCCAAGATTGGCCCACGGGCGAAAAACTGTTTTTT.

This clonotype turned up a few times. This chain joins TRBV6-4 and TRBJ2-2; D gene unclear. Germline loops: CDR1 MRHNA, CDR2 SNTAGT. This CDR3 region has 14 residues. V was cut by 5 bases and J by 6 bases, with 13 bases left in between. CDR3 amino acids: CASSSGFVAGELFF. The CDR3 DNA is TGTGCCAGCAGTTCTGGGTTTGTGGCCGGGGAGCTGTTTTTT.

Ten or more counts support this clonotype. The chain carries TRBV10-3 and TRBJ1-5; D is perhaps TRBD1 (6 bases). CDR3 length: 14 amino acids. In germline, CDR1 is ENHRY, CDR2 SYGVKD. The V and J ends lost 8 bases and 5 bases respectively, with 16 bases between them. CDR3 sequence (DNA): TGTGCCATCGCCAGAACAGGGTCGGATCAGCCCCAGCATTTT. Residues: CAIARTGSDQPQHF.

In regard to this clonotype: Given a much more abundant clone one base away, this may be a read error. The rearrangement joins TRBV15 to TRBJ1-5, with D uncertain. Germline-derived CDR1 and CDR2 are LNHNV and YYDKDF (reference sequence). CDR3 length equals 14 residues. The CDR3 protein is CATRKDGSSQPQHF. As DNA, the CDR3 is TGTGCCACCAGAAAAGACGGTAGCAGTCAGCCCCAGCATTTT.

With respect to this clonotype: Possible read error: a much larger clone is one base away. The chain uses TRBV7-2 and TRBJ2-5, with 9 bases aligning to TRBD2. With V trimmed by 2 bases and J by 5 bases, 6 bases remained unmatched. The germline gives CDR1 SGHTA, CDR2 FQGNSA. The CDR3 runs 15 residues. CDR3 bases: TGTGCCAGCAGCTTAATTGCGGGAGGGACGGAGACCCAGTACTTC. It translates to CASSLIAGGTETQYF.

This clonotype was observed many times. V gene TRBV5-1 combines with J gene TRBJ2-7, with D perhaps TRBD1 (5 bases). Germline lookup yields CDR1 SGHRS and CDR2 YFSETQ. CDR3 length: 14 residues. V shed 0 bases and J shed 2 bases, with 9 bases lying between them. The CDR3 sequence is CASSLGQLTYEQYF. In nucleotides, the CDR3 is TGCGCCAGCAGCTTGGGACAGCTTACCTACGAGCAGTACTTC. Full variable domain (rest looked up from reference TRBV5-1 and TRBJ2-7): KAGVTQTPRYLIKTRGQQVTLSCSPISGHRSVSWYQQTPGQGLQFLFEYFSETQRNKGNFPGRFSGRQFSNSRSEMNVSTLELGDSALYLCASSLGQLTYEQYFGPGTRLTVT.

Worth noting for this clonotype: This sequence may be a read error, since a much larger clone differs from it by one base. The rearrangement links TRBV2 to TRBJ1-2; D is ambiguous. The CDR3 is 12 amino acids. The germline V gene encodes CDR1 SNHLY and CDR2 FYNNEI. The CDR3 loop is CDSSDTSRGYTF. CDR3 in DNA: TGTGACAGCAGTGACACAAGTCGGGGCTACACCTTC.

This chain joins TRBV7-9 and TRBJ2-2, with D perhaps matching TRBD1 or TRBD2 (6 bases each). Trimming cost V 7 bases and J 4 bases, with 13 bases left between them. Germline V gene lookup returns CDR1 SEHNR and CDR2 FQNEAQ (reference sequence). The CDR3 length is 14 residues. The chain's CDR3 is CASNGRGGTGELFF. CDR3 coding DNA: TGTGCCAGCAACGGCAGGGGAGGCACCGGGGAGCTGTTTTTT.

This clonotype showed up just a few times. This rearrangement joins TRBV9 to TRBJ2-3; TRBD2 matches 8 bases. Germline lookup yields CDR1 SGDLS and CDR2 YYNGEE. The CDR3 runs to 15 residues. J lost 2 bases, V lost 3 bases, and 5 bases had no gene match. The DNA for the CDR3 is TGTGCCAGCAGCGCACTAGCGGAGCACACAGATACGCAGTATTTT. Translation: CASSALAEHTDTQYF.

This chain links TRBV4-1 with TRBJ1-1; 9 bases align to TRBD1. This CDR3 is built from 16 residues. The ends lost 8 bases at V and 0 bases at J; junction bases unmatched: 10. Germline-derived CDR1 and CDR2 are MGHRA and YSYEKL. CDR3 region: CASGRTGDSMNTEAFF. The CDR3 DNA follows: TGCGCCAGCGGTCGGACAGGGGACTCAATGAACACTGAAGCTTTCTTT.

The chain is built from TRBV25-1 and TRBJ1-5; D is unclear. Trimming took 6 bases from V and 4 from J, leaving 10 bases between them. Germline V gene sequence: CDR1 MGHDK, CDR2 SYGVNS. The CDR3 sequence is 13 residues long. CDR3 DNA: TGTGCCAGCAGCTCAGGTTGGAATCAGCCCCAGCATTTT. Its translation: CASSSGWNQPQHF.

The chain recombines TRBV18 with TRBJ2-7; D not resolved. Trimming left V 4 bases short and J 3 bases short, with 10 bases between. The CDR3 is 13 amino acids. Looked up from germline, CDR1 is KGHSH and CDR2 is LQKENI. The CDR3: CASSRDGNYEQYF. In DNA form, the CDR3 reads TGTGCCAGCTCACGTGACGGTAACTACGAGCAGTACTTC.

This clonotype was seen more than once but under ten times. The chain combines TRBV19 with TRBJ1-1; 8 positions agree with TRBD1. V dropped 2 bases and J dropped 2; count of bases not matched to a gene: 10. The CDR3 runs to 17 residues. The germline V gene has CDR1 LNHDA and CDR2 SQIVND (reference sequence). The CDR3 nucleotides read TGTGCCAGTAGTATACTGAATCCTGACAGGGGAAACACTGAAGCTTTCTTT. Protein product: CASSILNPDRGNTEAFF.

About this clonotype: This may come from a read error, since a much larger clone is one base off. The CDR3 reads CASLQTSGPFDEQYF. CDR3 DNA: TGTGCCAGCCTCCAGACTAGCGGCCCCTTCGACGAGCAGTACTTC. The V call is TRBV2, the J call TRBJ2-7; 9 bases fit TRBD2. This CDR3 is 15 amino acids long. Germline CDR1 reads SNHLY; CDR2 reads FYNNEI. V shed 8 bases, J shed 5 bases, and the junction held 13 bases outside the gene matches. Supplemented by reference TRBV2 and TRBJ2-7, the full variable domain reads EPEVTQTPSHQVTQMGQEVILRCVPISNHLYFYWYRQILGQKVEFLVSFYNNEISEKSEIFDDQFSVERPDGSNFTLKIRSTKLEDSAMYFCASLQTSGPFDEQYFGPGTRLTVT.

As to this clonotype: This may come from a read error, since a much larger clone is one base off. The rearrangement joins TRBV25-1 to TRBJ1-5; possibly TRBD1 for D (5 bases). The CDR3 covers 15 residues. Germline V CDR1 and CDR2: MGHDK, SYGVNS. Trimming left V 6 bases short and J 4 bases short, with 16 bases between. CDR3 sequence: CASSRTGAENQPQHF. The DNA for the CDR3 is TGTGCCAGCAGCAGGACCGGGGCGGAAAATCAGCCCCAGCATTTT.

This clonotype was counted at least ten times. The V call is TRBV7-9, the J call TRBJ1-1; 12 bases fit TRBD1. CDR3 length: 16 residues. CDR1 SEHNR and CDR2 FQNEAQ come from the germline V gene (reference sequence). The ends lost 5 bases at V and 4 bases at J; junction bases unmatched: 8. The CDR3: CASSGGTGGVGTEAFF. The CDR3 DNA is TGTGCCAGCAGCGGCGGGACAGGGGGCGTAGGCACTGAAGCTTTCTTT.